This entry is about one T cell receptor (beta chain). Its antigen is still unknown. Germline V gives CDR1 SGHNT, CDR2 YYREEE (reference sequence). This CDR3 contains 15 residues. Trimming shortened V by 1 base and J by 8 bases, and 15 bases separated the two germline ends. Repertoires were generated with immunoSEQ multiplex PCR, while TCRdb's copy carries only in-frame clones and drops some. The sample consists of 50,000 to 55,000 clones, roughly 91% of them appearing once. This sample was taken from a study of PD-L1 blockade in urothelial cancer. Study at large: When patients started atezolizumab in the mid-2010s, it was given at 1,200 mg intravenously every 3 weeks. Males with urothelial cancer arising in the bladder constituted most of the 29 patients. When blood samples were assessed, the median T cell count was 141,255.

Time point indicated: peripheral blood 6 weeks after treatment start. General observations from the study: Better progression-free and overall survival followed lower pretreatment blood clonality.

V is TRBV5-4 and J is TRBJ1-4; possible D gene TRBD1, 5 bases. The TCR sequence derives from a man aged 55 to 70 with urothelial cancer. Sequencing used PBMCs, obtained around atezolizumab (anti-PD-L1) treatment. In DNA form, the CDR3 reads TGTGCCAGCAGCTTGTCGGGGGGTGGGAGCGAAAAACTGTTTTTT. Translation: CASSLSGGGSEKLFF.